This passage covers 28 T cell receptor beta chains from one sample sequenced in a study of cytomegalovirus exposure and HLA in healthy donors. The PCR was carried out with 60 Vbeta primers and 13 Jbeta primers. Only in-frame clones appear in the TCRdb table, and some are missing; sequencing was by immunoSEQ multiplex PCR. Its table lists roughly 100,000 clones. Source material: PBMCs. Receptors originate from a woman in her twenties or thirties in good health and CMV-seronegative.

V usage is TRBV5-8 and J usage is TRBJ1-5; D perhaps matches TRBD1 (6 bases). Trimming took 4 bases from V and 0 from J, leaving 11 bases between them. The CDR3 loop spans 15 amino acids. Germline V gene data show CDR1 as SGHTS and CDR2 as YDEGEE. The CDR3 sequence is CASSPGTISNQPQHF. The CDR3 DNA follows: TGTGCCAGCAGCCCAGGGACAATTAGCAATCAGCCCCAGCATTTT. The entire variable domain, with the rest obtained from reference TRBV5-8 and TRBJ1-5, is as follows: EAGVTQSPTHLIKTRGQQATLRCSPISGHTSVYWYQQALGLGLQFLLWYDEGEERNRGNFPPRFSGRQFPNYSSELNVNALELEDSALYLCASSPGTISNQPQHFGDGTRLSIL.

This rearrangement joins TRBV7-8 to TRBJ1-2, with 9 positions matching TRBD1. V lost 2 bases to trimming and J lost 3 bases; unmatched junction nucleotides: 7. Germline V gene lookup returns CDR1 SGHVS and CDR2 FQNEAQ. The CDR3 runs to 16 residues. The CDR3 is CASSLTHRGPDYGYTF. The CDR3 region has the DNA TGTGCCAGCAGCTTAACCCACAGGGGGCCCGACTATGGCTACACCTTC.

The chain employs TRBV29-1 and TRBJ2-7; TRBD1 aligns across 9 bases. The CDR3 has 14 residues. The V and J ends lost 2 bases and 6 bases, in that order; junction bases with no gene match: 8. Germline V gene lookup returns CDR1 SQVTM and CDR2 ANQGSEA. The CDR3 loop is CSVEPLDRGSEQYF. The CDR3 DNA reads as TGCAGCGTTGAACCGCTGGACAGGGGTTCCGAGCAGTACTTC.

The chain carries TRBV7-6 and TRBJ1-1, with a possible D match to TRBD1 (6 bases). This CDR3 comprises 15 residues. V gave up 1 base and J gave up 2 bases, with 11 bases separating them. From germline, CDR1 is SGHVS and CDR2 FNYEAQ. CDR3 sequence reads: CASSLETGPNTEAFF. The CDR3 nucleotides are TGTGCCAGCAGCTTAGAAACAGGGCCTAACACTGAAGCTTTCTTT. Looking up the rest from reference TRBV7-6 and TRBJ1-1 gives the full variable domain: GAGVSQSPRYKVTKRGQDVALRCDPISGHVSLYWYRQALGQGPEFLTYFNYEAQQDKSGLPNDRFSAERPEGSISTLTIQRTEQRDSAMYRCASSLETGPNTEAFFGQGTRLTVV.

The chain has TRBV5-1 and TRBJ2-1; D possibly corresponds to TRBD1 (6 bases). The germline CDR1 and CDR2 sequences are SGHRS and YFSETQ. V lost 5 bases to trimming and J lost 5 bases, with 17 bases between them. The CDR3 sequence is 15 residues long. The CDR3 loop reads CASRFGWTADNEQFF. The CDR3, as DNA: TGCGCCAGCAGATTTGGATGGACAGCCGACAATGAGCAGTTCTTC. Drawing the rest from reference TRBV5-1 and TRBJ2-1, the complete variable domain is KAGVTQTPRYLIKTRGQQVTLSCSPISGHRSVSWYQQTPGQGLQFLFEYFSETQRNKGNFPGRFSGRQFSNSRSEMNVSTLELGDSALYLCASRFGWTADNEQFFGPGTRLTVL.

The J gene is TRBJ1-2, the V gene TRBV27; TRBD1 might be the D (6 bases). Germline CDR1 MNHEY, CDR2 SMNVEV (reference sequence). The V end was cut by 0 bases, the J end by 4 bases, with 12 bases between. The CDR3 consists of 15 residues. The CDR3 reads CASSLSAGEGYGYTF. CDR3 DNA sequence: TGTGCCAGCAGTTTATCGGCAGGGGAGGGCTATGGCTACACCTTC.

The V call is TRBV27, the J call TRBJ1-1; no clear D gene. Germline lookup yields CDR1 MNHEY and CDR2 SMNVEV (reference sequence). The CDR3 runs to 11 residues. V was shortened by 6 bases and J by 11 bases, with 13 bases between the two germline ends. The CDR3 DNA follows: TGTGCCAGCAGGGGCCGGAATAAGGCTTTCTTT. It codes for CASRGRNKAFF.

V usage is TRBV5-1 and J usage is TRBJ2-5; D perhaps matches TRBD1 (6 bases). This CDR3 is 13 amino acids long. Trimming stripped 6 bases from V and 2 bases from J, with 11 bases between. From germline, CDR1 is SGHRS and CDR2 YFSETQ. The CDR3 DNA reads TGCGCCAGCACGCCACAGGGACAAGAGACCCAGTACTTC. Translation gives CASTPQGQETQYF. The whole variable domain, filled in from reference TRBV5-1 and TRBJ2-5, reads KAGVTQTPRYLIKTRGQQVTLSCSPISGHRSVSWYQQTPGQGLQFLFEYFSETQRNKGNFPGRFSGRQFSNSRSEMNVSTLELGDSALYLCASTPQGQETQYFGPGTRLLVL.

The V gene is TRBV7-2, the J gene TRBJ1-5; D might be TRBD1 (5 bases). This CDR3 is built from 17 residues. Germline CDR1 SGHTA, CDR2 FQGNSA. Deletions cut 0 bases from V and 5 bases from J, with 17 bases between. CDR3 nucleotide sequence: TGTGCCAGCAGCTTAGCGCCGCTAGGGGCTGGGCATCAGCCCCAGCATTTT. Translated, it gives CASSLAPLGAGHQPQHF.

The rearrangement uses TRBV5-1 and TRBJ2-5, with D unclear. Germline-derived CDR1 and CDR2 are SGHRS and YFSETQ. The CDR3 has 15 amino acids. Trimming pared 0 bases from V and 0 bases from J, leaving 9 bases between. The CDR3 reads CASSLGATDQETQYF. The DNA of the CDR3 is TGCGCCAGCAGCTTGGGGGCTACCGACCAAGAGACCCAGTACTTC.

The rearrangement joins TRBV10-3 to TRBJ2-5; D perhaps matches TRBD1 (5 bases). The CDR3 is 14 amino acids. Germline CDR1 reads ENHRY; CDR2 reads SYGVKD. V was pared by 3 bases and J by 1 base, with 9 bases between. CDR3: CAISEQVGQETQYF. DNA for the CDR3: TGTGCCATCAGTGAACAGGTTGGCCAAGAGACCCAGTACTTC.

Points on this clone: In the same sample, other DNA sequences code for this CDR3. This rearrangement joins TRBV6-5 to TRBJ1-1; D gene uncertain. Trimming left V 0 bases short and J 7 bases short, with 6 bases between. Germline V gives CDR1 MNHEY, CDR2 SVGAGI. This CDR3 spans 12 amino acids. In nucleotides, the CDR3 is TGTGCCAGCAGTTACTCGAGGAGTGAAGCTTTCTTT. Amino acids: CASSYSRSEAFF.

This chain uses TRBV19 with TRBJ1-6; 9 nucleotides agree with TRBD1. CDR3 length: 13 amino acids. V lost 8 bases and J lost 9; bases outside the gene matches: 5. Germline loops: CDR1 LNHDA, CDR2 SQIVND (reference sequence). Here the CDR3 reads CASEQGAGSPLHF. CDR3 DNA sequence: TGTGCCAGTGAACAGGGGGCCGGTTCACCCCTCCACTTT.

The rearrangement joins TRBV4-1 to TRBJ2-2; 8 positions match TRBD1. Germline-derived CDR1 and CDR2 are MGHRA and YSYEKL. The CDR3 runs 18 residues. V was pared by 1 base and J by 3 bases, with 10 bases of the junction left unmatched. CDR3: CASSQAQGQGADTGELFF. CDR3 in DNA: TGCGCCAGCAGCCAAGCCCAGGGGCAGGGGGCCGACACCGGGGAGCTGTTTTTT.

The chain has TRBV6-4 and TRBJ1-1, with 10 nucleotides matching TRBD1. J gave up 11 bases and V 5 bases, and 8 bases lay outside the gene matches. From germline, CDR1 is MRHNA and CDR2 SNTAGT. This CDR3 contains 13 residues. The CDR3 is CASSPRQGAPAFF. CDR3 sequence (DNA): TGTGCCAGCAGTCCTAGACAGGGGGCGCCGGCTTTCTTT.

The rearrangement uses TRBV28 and TRBJ1-1; TRBD1 might be the D (5 bases). Trimming cost V 3 bases and J 10 bases, with 12 bases left between them. The germline gives CDR1 MDHEN, CDR2 SYDVKM. This CDR3 has 12 amino acids. CDR3 DNA sequence: TGTGCCAGCAGTTTTTCACAGGTGAGAGCTTTCTTT. Its protein is CASSFSQVRAFF. Full variable domain (rest looked up from reference TRBV28 and TRBJ1-1): DVKVTQSSRYLVKRTGEKVFLECVQDMDHENMFWYRQDPGLGLRLIYFSYDVKMKEKGDIPEGYSVSREKKERFSLILESASTNQTSMYLCASSFSQVRAFFGQGTRLTVV.

The chain joins TRBV9 to TRBJ1-1, with D maybe TRBD1 (5 bases). V lost 0 bases and J 5 bases, leaving 14 bases between the germline ends. CDR1 and CDR2 from the germline V gene are SGDLS and YYNGEE. CDR3 size: 15 residues. The CDR3 bases are TGTGCCAGCAGCGTAGTTCCAGGAAGGGGTACTGAAGCTTTCTTT. This codes for CASSVVPGRGTEAFF.

This chain links TRBV28 with TRBJ1-1, with TRBD1 identical over 11 bases. Germline-derived CDR1 and CDR2 are MDHEN and SYDVKM. V trimming: 5 bases; J trimming: 5 bases; junction bases outside the gene matches: 7. The CDR3 sequence is 15 residues long. This chain's CDR3 is CASSQDRGRGTEAFF. In DNA form, the CDR3 reads TGTGCCAGCAGTCAGGACAGGGGGCGAGGAACTGAAGCTTTCTTT.

This chain links TRBV2 with TRBJ2-5; perhaps TRBD2 as D (7 bases). Judging by the DNA end, TRBJ2-7 fits better; the J call may be wrong. The germline V gene encodes CDR1 SNHLY and CDR2 FYNNEI. This CDR3 has 15 residues. In DNA, the CDR3 is TGTGCCAGCAGTGAAGCGGGAGGGGGGGTGGACGAGCAGTACTTC. Translation: CASSEAGGGVDEQYF.

The rearrangement links TRBV9 to TRBJ2-1; tentative D call: TRBD2 (6 bases). V dropped 0 bases and J dropped 8 bases, with 15 bases sitting between them. Germline values: CDR1 SGDLS, CDR2 YYNGEE. The CDR3 is 15 amino acids. The CDR3 spells CASSVESSASYEQFF. In nucleotides, the CDR3 is TGTGCCAGCAGCGTAGAATCTAGCGCCAGCTATGAGCAGTTCTTC.

CDR3 sequence: CASSTRQGSNSPLHF. For the CDR3, the DNA is TGTGCCAGCAGTACCCGACAGGGAAGTAATTCACCCCTCCACTTT. This chain uses TRBV6-1 with TRBJ1-6; TRBD1 matches at 7 bases. The germline gives CDR1 MNHNS, CDR2 SASEGT. V was pared by 5 bases and J by 6 bases, with 7 bases of the junction left unmatched. CDR3 length: 15 amino acids.

The chain recombines TRBV9 with TRBJ2-5; 7 nucleotides line up with TRBD1. Germline loops: CDR1 SGDLS, CDR2 YYNGEE. CDR3 length equals 14 residues. The J segment lost 0 bases and the V segment lost 3 bases, leaving 2 bases of the junction unmatched. The CDR3 nucleotides read TGTGCCAGCAGCGGGGGACAGAACCAAGAGACCCAGTACTTC. This gives the protein CASSGGQNQETQYF.

The rearrangement links TRBV2 to TRBJ2-3; 8 nucleotides match TRBD1. V lost 8 bases and J lost 1; bases outside the gene matches: 8. Germline CDR1 is SNHLY and CDR2 is FYNNEI. The CDR3 is 15 residues long. CDR3 region: CASWGRTGRTDTQYF. The CDR3 nucleotides read TGTGCCAGCTGGGGGAGGACAGGGCGCACAGATACGCAGTATTTT.

J is TRBJ1-1 and V is TRBV6-1; 9 bases match TRBD1. Trimming took 8 bases from V and 8 from J; bases not matched to a gene: 3. The CDR3 is 11 amino acids. Germline V gene lookup returns CDR1 MNHNS and CDR2 SASEGT. CDR3 DNA sequence: TGTGCCAGCTGGGACAGGGAAGAAGCTTTCTTT. Translating it yields CASWDREEAFF.

The chain carries TRBV18 and TRBJ2-5; possible D gene TRBD1, 6 bases. V lost 0 bases, J lost 4 bases, and 12 bases lay in between. This CDR3 contains 15 residues. The germline gives CDR1 KGHSH, CDR2 LQKENI. CDR3 loop: CASSPPQGQGETQYF. The CDR3 nucleotides are TGTGCCAGCTCACCACCACAGGGCCAAGGAGAGACCCAGTACTTC. Complete variable domain (other parts from reference TRBV18 and TRBJ2-5): NAGVMQNPRHLVRRRGQEARLRCSPMKGHSHVYWYRQLPEEGLKFMVYLQKENIIDESGMPKERFSAEFPKEGPSILRIQQVVRGDSAAYFCASSPPQGQGETQYFGPGTRLLVL.

The chain is built from TRBV14 and TRBJ1-1, with unresolved D. V was cut by 0 bases and J by 1 base, with 6 bases left in between. Germline V gene data show CDR1 as SGHDN and CDR2 as FVKESK. The CDR3 extends over 14 amino acids. The CDR3 is CASSQEHRNTEAFF. The CDR3 DNA reads as TGTGCCAGCAGCCAAGAGCACAGGAACACTGAAGCTTTCTTT. Complete variable domain (other parts from reference TRBV14 and TRBJ1-1): EAGVTQFPSHSVIEKGQTVTLRCDPISGHDNLYWYRRVMGKEIKFLLHFVKESKQDESGMPNNRFLAERTGGTYSTLKVQPAELEDSGVYFCASSQEHRNTEAFFGQGTRLTVV.

In the case of this clone: The CDR3 carries no conserved terminal phenylalanine or tryptophan, so it likely arises from a read error. The chain combines TRBV10-3 with TRBJ1-1; unclear D gene. Germline loops: CDR1 ENHRY, CDR2 SYGVKD. The CDR3 consists of 13 residues. With 9 bases removed from V and 1 base from J, the gap between germline ends came to 12 bases. CDR3 residues: CAMTPDGNTEAFS. In DNA form, the CDR3 reads TGTGCCATGACGCCGGACGGGAACACTGAAGCTTTCTCT.

The rearrangement joins TRBV29-1 to TRBJ2-3; perhaps TRBD1 as D (6 bases). Trimming removed 7 bases from V and 4 bases from J, with 15 bases in between. Germline V gene sequence: CDR1 SQVTM, CDR2 ANQGSEA. This CDR3 is built from 13 residues. CDR3 amino acids: CSATVQGPDTQYF. The CDR3 DNA reads TGCAGCGCCACAGTACAGGGTCCAGATACGCAGTATTTT.